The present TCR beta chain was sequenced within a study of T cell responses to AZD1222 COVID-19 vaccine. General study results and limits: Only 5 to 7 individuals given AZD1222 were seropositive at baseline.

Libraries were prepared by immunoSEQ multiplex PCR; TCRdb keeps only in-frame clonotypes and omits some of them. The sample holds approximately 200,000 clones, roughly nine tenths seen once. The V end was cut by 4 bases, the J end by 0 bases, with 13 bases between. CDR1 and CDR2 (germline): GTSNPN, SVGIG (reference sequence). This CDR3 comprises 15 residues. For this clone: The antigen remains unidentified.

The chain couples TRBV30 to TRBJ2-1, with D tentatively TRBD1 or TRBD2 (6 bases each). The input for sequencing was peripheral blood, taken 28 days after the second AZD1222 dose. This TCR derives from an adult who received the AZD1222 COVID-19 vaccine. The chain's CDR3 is CAWMGGQSSYNEQFF. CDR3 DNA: TGTGCCTGGATGGGGGGCCAGAGCTCCTACAATGAGCAGTTCTTC.